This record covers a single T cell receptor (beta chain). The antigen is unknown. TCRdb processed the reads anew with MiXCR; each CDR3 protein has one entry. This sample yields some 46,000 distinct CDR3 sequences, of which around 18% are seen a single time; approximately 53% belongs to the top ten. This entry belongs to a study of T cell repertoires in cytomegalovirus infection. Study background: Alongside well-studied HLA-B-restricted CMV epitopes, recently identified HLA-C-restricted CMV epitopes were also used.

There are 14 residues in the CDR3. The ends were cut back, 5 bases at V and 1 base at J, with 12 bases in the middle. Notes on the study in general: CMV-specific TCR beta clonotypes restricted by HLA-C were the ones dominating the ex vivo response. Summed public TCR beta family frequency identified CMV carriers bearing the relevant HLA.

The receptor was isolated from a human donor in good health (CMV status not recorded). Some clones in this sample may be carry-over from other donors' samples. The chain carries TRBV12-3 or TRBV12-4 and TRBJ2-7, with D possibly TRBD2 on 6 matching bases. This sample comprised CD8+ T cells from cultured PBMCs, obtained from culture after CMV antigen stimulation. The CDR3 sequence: CASSRRGKSYEQYF. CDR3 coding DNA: TGTGCCAGCAGTCGCCGGGGGAAGTCCTACGAGCAGTACTTC.